A selection of T cell receptor beta chains follows, all from one sample in a study of CD8 T cells in Susac syndrome. TCRdb redid the calling of the immunoSEQ multiplex PCR reads with MiXCR, one entry per CDR3 protein. The sample gives approximately 160,000 distinct CDR3 sequences, just under 95% of which show up once; about 0.14% is in the top ten. Sequencing was done on a sample of CD4+ T cells from PBMCs. The receptors derive from a human donor in good health. CDR3s include the opening cysteine and the closing phenylalanine or tryptophan. Each record gives: V gene, clone size, J gene, D gene, CDR3 protein, CDR3 DNA. The D gene is left open where the match is weak. Part of the rows lack a size; the others show once, few, many or a class for expanded clones.

v_call: TRBV5-1; clone_size: NA; j_call: TRBJ2-7; d_call: NA; cdr3_aa: CASSLSSALYEQYF; cdr3_nt: TGCGCCAGCAGCTTGAGTAGCGCTCTCTACGAGCAGTACTTC
v_call: TRBV11-2; clone_size: NA; j_call: TRBJ1-1; d_call: NA; cdr3_aa: CASSILGQNTEAFF; cdr3_nt: TGTGCCAGCAGCATCCTTGGACAGAACACTGAAGCTTTCTTT
v_call: TRBV2; clone_size: NA; j_call: TRBJ2-3; d_call: NA; cdr3_aa: CASSEAVGGPADTQYF; cdr3_nt: TGTGCCAGCAGTGAAGCGGTGGGGGGGCCCGCAGATACGCAGTATTTT
v_call: TRBV10-3; clone_size: NA; j_call: TRBJ2-1; d_call: NA; cdr3_aa: CAISGGRIYNEQFF; cdr3_nt: TGTGCCATCAGTGGCGGGCGGATATACAATGAGCAGTTCTTC
v_call: TRBV2; clone_size: NA; j_call: TRBJ1-6; d_call: NA; cdr3_aa: CASTPSGAGRLSPLHF; cdr3_nt: TGTGCCAGCACCCCGAGCGGAGCAGGGAGACTTTCACCCCTCCACTTT
v_call: TRBV5-1; clone_size: NA; j_call: TRBJ1-2; d_call: NA; cdr3_aa: CASSPELGVYYGYTF; cdr3_nt: TGCGCCAGCAGCCCCGAACTGGGTGTATACTATGGCTACACCTTC
v_call: TRBV18; clone_size: NA; j_call: TRBJ2-7; d_call: TRBD1; cdr3_aa: CASSLSGTGGNEQYF; cdr3_nt: TGTGCCAGCTCACTGTCCGGGACAGGGGGGAACGAGCAGTACTTC
v_call: TRBV3-1; clone_size: NA; j_call: TRBJ1-2; d_call: NA; cdr3_aa: CASSQDVRGYTF; cdr3_nt: TGTGCCAGCAGCCAAGATGTGCGAGGCTACACCTTC
v_call: TRBV7-9; clone_size: NA; j_call: TRBJ2-5; d_call: TRBD1; cdr3_aa: CASRPTGGKETQYF; cdr3_nt: TGTGCCAGCAGGCCTACAGGGGGCAAAGAGACCCAGTACTTC
v_call: TRBV6-6; clone_size: NA; j_call: TRBJ2-3; d_call: NA; cdr3_aa: CASIHGASSTDTQYF; cdr3_nt: TGTGCCAGCATCCACGGGGCATCTAGCACAGATACGCAGTATTTT
v_call: TRBV6-6; clone_size: NA; j_call: TRBJ1-2; d_call: NA; cdr3_aa: CASSSPGEKRGYTF; cdr3_nt: TGTGCCAGCAGTAGCCCGGGAGAGAAACGTGGCTACACCTTC
v_call: TRBV9; clone_size: NA; j_call: TRBJ1-6; d_call: NA; cdr3_aa: CASSVGENSPLHF; cdr3_nt: TGTGCCAGCAGCGTAGGAGAAAATTCACCCCTCCACTTT
v_call: TRBV18; clone_size: NA; j_call: TRBJ2-3; d_call: TRBD2; cdr3_aa: CASSPSGWSTDTQYF; cdr3_nt: TGTGCCAGCTCGCCTAGCGGGTGGAGCACAGATACGCAGTATTTT
v_call: TRBV9; clone_size: NA; j_call: TRBJ1-2; d_call: NA; cdr3_aa: CASSVGGGSYGYTF; cdr3_nt: TGTGCCAGCAGCGTAGGGGGAGGGAGCTATGGCTACACCTTC
v_call: TRBV21-1; clone_size: NA; j_call: TRBJ1-3; d_call: NA; cdr3_aa: CARPGQGDGNTIYF; cdr3_nt: TGTGCCAGGCCGGGACAGGGCGACGGAAACACCATATATTTT
v_call: TRBV6-1; clone_size: NA; j_call: TRBJ2-3; d_call: NA; cdr3_aa: CASSEDSVDTQYF; cdr3_nt: TGTGCCAGCAGTGAAGACAGCGTCGATACGCAGTATTTT
v_call: TRBV6-5; clone_size: NA; j_call: TRBJ2-7; d_call: NA; cdr3_aa: CASSYREQGPPYEQYF; cdr3_nt: TGTGCCAGCAGTTACCGGGAGCAAGGACCCCCTTACGAGCAGTACTTC
v_call: TRBV24-1; clone_size: once; j_call: TRBJ2-7; d_call: TRBD1; cdr3_aa: CATSAAGTEPYEQYF; cdr3_nt: TGTGCCACCAGTGCCGCCGGGACAGAGCCCTACGAGCAGTACTTC
v_call: TRBV5-4; clone_size: NA; j_call: TRBJ2-7; d_call: TRBD1; cdr3_aa: CASSLSRDSYEQYF; cdr3_nt: TGTGCCAGCAGCTTGAGTCGGGACAGCTACGAGCAGTACTTC
v_call: TRBV5-1; clone_size: NA; j_call: TRBJ2-1; d_call: NA; cdr3_aa: CASSVGTGYNEQFF; cdr3_nt: TGCGCCAGCAGTGTGGGGACCGGATACAATGAGCAGTTCTTC
v_call: TRBV7-9; clone_size: few; j_call: TRBJ1-2; d_call: NA; cdr3_aa: CASSLETGGYTF; cdr3_nt: TGTGCCAGCAGCTTAGAGACGGGAGGCTACACCTTC
v_call: TRBV7-2; clone_size: NA; j_call: TRBJ2-7; d_call: NA; cdr3_aa: CASSSTARGSWYF; cdr3_nt: TGTGCCAGCAGTTCAACCGCTAGGGGCTCTTGGTACTTC
v_call: TRBV6-6; clone_size: NA; j_call: TRBJ2-3; d_call: TRBD1; cdr3_aa: CASRDTGQAHEEYF; cdr3_nt: TGTGCCAGCAGGGATACGGGACAGGCCCACGAGGAGTATTTT
v_call: TRBV27; clone_size: NA; j_call: TRBJ2-3; d_call: NA; cdr3_aa: CASSPGQTYTDTQYF; cdr3_nt: TGTGCCAGCAGTCCTGGACAGACCTACACAGATACGCAGTATTTT
v_call: TRBV7-3; clone_size: NA; j_call: TRBJ2-1; d_call: TRBD1; cdr3_aa: CASSSQGLGDTYNEQFF; cdr3_nt: TGTGCCAGCAGCTCACAGGGGCTGGGGGATACATACAATGAGCAGTTCTTC
v_call: TRBV19; clone_size: NA; j_call: TRBJ1-1; d_call: TRBD1; cdr3_aa: CASSRQGEHTEAFF; cdr3_nt: TGTGCCAGTAGTAGACAGGGAGAACACACTGAAGCTTTCTTT
v_call: TRBV6-6; clone_size: NA; j_call: TRBJ1-2; d_call: NA; cdr3_aa: CATSPGIQVSLYTF; cdr3_nt: TGTGCCACCAGCCCTGGGATACAGGTTTCCCTTTACACCTTC
v_call: TRBV5-4; clone_size: NA; j_call: TRBJ1-2; d_call: TRBD1; cdr3_aa: CASSLWGQGPSYGYTF; cdr3_nt: TGTGCCAGCAGCTTGTGGGGACAGGGCCCCTCCTATGGCTACACCTTC
v_call: TRBV14; clone_size: NA; j_call: TRBJ2-2; d_call: TRBD1; cdr3_aa: CASSARTGSGELFF; cdr3_nt: TGTGCCAGCAGCGCCCGGACAGGGTCCGGGGAGCTGTTTTTT
v_call: TRBV20-1; clone_size: NA; j_call: TRBJ1-3; d_call: NA; cdr3_aa: CSASDQGVENTIYF; cdr3_nt: TGCAGTGCTAGCGATCAAGGGGTTGAAAACACCATATATTTT
v_call: TRBV6-6; clone_size: NA; j_call: TRBJ1-1; d_call: NA; cdr3_aa: CASSNRVSTEAFF; cdr3_nt: TGTGCCAGCAGTAACAGGGTTTCGACTGAAGCTTTCTTT
v_call: TRBV19; clone_size: NA; j_call: TRBJ2-7; d_call: TRBD1; cdr3_aa: CASSTTGTGGYEQYF; cdr3_nt: TGTGCCAGTAGTACTACCGGGACAGGGGGCTACGAGCAGTACTTC
v_call: TRBV13; clone_size: once; j_call: TRBJ2-2; d_call: NA; cdr3_aa: CASSLQAELFF; cdr3_nt: TGTGCCAGCAGCTTACAGGCTGAGCTGTTTTTT
v_call: TRBV5-6; clone_size: NA; j_call: TRBJ1-2; d_call: NA; cdr3_aa: CASSLEGSGTF; cdr3_nt: TGTGCCAGCAGCTTGGAGGGTAGCGGTACCTTC
v_call: TRBV20-1; clone_size: NA; j_call: TRBJ2-7; d_call: NA; cdr3_aa: CSARADGPYEQYF; cdr3_nt: TGCAGTGCTAGAGCCGACGGGCCCTACGAGCAGTACTTC
v_call: TRBV20-1; clone_size: NA; j_call: TRBJ2-7; d_call: NA; cdr3_aa: CSAPFLGGYEQYF; cdr3_nt: TGCAGTGCTCCTTTTTTGGGGGGATACGAGCAGTACTTC
v_call: TRBV6-1; clone_size: NA; j_call: TRBJ1-1; d_call: NA; cdr3_aa: CASSENQDSTEAFF; cdr3_nt: TGTGCCAGCAGTGAAAATCAGGACAGCACTGAAGCTTTCTTT
v_call: TRBV5-8; clone_size: NA; j_call: TRBJ2-5; d_call: NA; cdr3_aa: CASSPTGVQETQYF; cdr3_nt: TGTGCCAGCAGCCCCACGGGGGTCCAAGAGACCCAGTACTTC
v_call: TRBV2; clone_size: NA; j_call: TRBJ2-3; d_call: TRBD2; cdr3_aa: CASRLGLAGMGDTQYF; cdr3_nt: TGTGCCAGCAGACTCGGACTAGCGGGGATGGGAGATACGCAGTATTTT
v_call: TRBV2; clone_size: NA; j_call: TRBJ1-4; d_call: NA; cdr3_aa: CASSEGGLGEKLFF; cdr3_nt: TGTGCCAGCAGTGAAGGGGGGTTAGGTGAAAAACTGTTTTTT
v_call: TRBV30; clone_size: NA; j_call: TRBJ2-5; d_call: NA; cdr3_aa: CAWSVQVGSPYF; cdr3_nt: TGTGCCTGGAGTGTACAAGTCGGTTCTCCGTACTTC
v_call: TRBV9; clone_size: NA; j_call: TRBJ1-5; d_call: NA; cdr3_aa: CASSVGPDQDQPQHF; cdr3_nt: TGTGCCAGCAGCGTAGGCCCAGATCAGGATCAGCCCCAGCATTTT
v_call: TRBV19; clone_size: NA; j_call: TRBJ2-7; d_call: NA; cdr3_aa: CASSIGGDSYEQYF; cdr3_nt: TGTGCCAGTAGTATAGGAGGGGATTCCTACGAGCAGTACTTC
v_call: TRBV20-1; clone_size: NA; j_call: TRBJ1-4; d_call: TRBD1; cdr3_aa: CSAGTGPGGLNEKLFF; cdr3_nt: TGCAGTGCTGGGACAGGGCCTGGGGGGCTTAATGAAAAACTGTTTTTT
v_call: TRBV20-1; clone_size: NA; j_call: TRBJ2-7; d_call: NA; cdr3_aa: CSANPQQGGYEQYF; cdr3_nt: TGCAGTGCTAACCCCCAGCAGGGGGGCTACGAGCAGTACTTC
v_call: TRBV7-9; clone_size: NA; j_call: TRBJ1-3; d_call: TRBD1; cdr3_aa: CASSFSDREDRNTIYF; cdr3_nt: TGTGCCAGCAGCTTTTCAGACAGGGAGGACCGGAACACCATATATTTT
v_call: TRBV20-1; clone_size: NA; j_call: TRBJ1-2; d_call: TRBD1; cdr3_aa: CSASPGGNYGYTF; cdr3_nt: TGCAGTGCTAGTCCAGGGGGCAACTATGGCTACACCTTC
v_call: TRBV2; clone_size: NA; j_call: TRBJ2-5; d_call: TRBD1; cdr3_aa: CATGTGEGAQYF; cdr3_nt: TGTGCCACCGGGACAGGGGAGGGGGCCCAGTACTTC
v_call: TRBV13; clone_size: NA; j_call: TRBJ2-2; d_call: TRBD2; cdr3_aa: CASRRPTSGGSWTGELFF; cdr3_nt: TGTGCCAGCAGACGCCCCACTAGCGGGGGGTCTTGGACCGGGGAGCTGTTTTTT
v_call: TRBV7-2; clone_size: NA; j_call: TRBJ2-5; d_call: TRBD1; cdr3_aa: CASRETRGQGETQYF; cdr3_nt: TGTGCCAGCAGAGAAACTCGGGGACAGGGAGAGACCCAGTACTTC
v_call: TRBV7-9; clone_size: NA; j_call: TRBJ2-5; d_call: TRBD2; cdr3_aa: CASSPPVAGTETQYF; cdr3_nt: TGTGCCAGCAGCCCCCCCGTAGCGGGGACGGAGACCCAGTACTTC
v_call: TRBV20-1; clone_size: NA; j_call: TRBJ2-2; d_call: NA; cdr3_aa: CSAKGLESWGTGELFF; cdr3_nt: TGCAGTGCCAAGGGGCTCGAGTCGTGGGGCACCGGGGAGCTGTTTTTT
v_call: TRBV6-5; clone_size: NA; j_call: TRBJ2-3; d_call: NA; cdr3_aa: CASTPPGTTDTQYF; cdr3_nt: TGTGCCAGCACCCCCCCGGGCACCACAGATACGCAGTATTTT